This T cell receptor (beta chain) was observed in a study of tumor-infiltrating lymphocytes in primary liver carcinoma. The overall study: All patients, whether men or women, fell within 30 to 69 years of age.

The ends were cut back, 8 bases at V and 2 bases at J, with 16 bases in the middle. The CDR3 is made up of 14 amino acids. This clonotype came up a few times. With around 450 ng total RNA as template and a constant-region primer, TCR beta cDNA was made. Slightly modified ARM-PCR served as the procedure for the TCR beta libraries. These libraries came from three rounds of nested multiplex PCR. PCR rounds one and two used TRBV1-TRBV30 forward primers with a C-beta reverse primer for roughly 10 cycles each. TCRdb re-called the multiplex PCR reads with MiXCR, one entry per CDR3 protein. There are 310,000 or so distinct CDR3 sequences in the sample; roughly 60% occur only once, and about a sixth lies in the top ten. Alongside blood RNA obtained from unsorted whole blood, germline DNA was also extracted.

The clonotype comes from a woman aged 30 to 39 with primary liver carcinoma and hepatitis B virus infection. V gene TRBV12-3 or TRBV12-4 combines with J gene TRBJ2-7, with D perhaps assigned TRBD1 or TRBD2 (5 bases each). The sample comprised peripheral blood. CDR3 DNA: TGTGCCAGCCAGCTAGTGGGGGTTACCTACGAGCAGTACTTC. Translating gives CASQLVGVTYEQYF.